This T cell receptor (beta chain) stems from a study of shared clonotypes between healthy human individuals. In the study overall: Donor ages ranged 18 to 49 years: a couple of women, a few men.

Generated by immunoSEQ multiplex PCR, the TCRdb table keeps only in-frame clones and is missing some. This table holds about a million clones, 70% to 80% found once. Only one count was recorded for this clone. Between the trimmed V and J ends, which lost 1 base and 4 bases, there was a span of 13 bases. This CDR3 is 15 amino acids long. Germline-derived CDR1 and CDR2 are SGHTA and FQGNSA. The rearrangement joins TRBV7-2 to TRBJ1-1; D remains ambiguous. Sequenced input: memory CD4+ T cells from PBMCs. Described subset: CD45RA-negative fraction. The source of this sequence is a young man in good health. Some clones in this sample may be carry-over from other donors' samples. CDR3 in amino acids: CASSLVGGFGTEAFF. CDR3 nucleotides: TGTGCCAGCAGCTTAGTTGGAGGGTTCGGCACTGAAGCTTTCTTT.